This TCR beta chain appears in the sequencing data of a study of T-cell reconstitution after alpha-beta-depleted transplantation in children. CDR3 length equals 15 residues. The V end lost 2 bases, the J end lost 7 bases, and 18 bases lay between the germline ends. CDR1 SGHTA and CDR2 FQGNSA come from the germline V gene. A TCRbeta library incorporating unique molecular identifiers was prepared. MiXCR, run by TCRdb on the PCR reads, gives a single entry per CDR3 protein. The sample has about 540,000 distinct CDR3 sequences, 18% seen once. The source material was PBMCs from the stem cell graft donor, sampled from the stem cell graft. The genes are TRBV7-2 and TRBJ2-7; D might be TRBD2 (5 bases). This TCR came from a human donor who donated a stem cell graft to a child with acute lymphoblastic leukemia. CDR3 sequence (DNA): TGTGCCAGCAGCTTAACGGTCATGGGCTCGGGGGAGCAGTACTTC. Its protein product is CASSLTVMGSGEQYF.